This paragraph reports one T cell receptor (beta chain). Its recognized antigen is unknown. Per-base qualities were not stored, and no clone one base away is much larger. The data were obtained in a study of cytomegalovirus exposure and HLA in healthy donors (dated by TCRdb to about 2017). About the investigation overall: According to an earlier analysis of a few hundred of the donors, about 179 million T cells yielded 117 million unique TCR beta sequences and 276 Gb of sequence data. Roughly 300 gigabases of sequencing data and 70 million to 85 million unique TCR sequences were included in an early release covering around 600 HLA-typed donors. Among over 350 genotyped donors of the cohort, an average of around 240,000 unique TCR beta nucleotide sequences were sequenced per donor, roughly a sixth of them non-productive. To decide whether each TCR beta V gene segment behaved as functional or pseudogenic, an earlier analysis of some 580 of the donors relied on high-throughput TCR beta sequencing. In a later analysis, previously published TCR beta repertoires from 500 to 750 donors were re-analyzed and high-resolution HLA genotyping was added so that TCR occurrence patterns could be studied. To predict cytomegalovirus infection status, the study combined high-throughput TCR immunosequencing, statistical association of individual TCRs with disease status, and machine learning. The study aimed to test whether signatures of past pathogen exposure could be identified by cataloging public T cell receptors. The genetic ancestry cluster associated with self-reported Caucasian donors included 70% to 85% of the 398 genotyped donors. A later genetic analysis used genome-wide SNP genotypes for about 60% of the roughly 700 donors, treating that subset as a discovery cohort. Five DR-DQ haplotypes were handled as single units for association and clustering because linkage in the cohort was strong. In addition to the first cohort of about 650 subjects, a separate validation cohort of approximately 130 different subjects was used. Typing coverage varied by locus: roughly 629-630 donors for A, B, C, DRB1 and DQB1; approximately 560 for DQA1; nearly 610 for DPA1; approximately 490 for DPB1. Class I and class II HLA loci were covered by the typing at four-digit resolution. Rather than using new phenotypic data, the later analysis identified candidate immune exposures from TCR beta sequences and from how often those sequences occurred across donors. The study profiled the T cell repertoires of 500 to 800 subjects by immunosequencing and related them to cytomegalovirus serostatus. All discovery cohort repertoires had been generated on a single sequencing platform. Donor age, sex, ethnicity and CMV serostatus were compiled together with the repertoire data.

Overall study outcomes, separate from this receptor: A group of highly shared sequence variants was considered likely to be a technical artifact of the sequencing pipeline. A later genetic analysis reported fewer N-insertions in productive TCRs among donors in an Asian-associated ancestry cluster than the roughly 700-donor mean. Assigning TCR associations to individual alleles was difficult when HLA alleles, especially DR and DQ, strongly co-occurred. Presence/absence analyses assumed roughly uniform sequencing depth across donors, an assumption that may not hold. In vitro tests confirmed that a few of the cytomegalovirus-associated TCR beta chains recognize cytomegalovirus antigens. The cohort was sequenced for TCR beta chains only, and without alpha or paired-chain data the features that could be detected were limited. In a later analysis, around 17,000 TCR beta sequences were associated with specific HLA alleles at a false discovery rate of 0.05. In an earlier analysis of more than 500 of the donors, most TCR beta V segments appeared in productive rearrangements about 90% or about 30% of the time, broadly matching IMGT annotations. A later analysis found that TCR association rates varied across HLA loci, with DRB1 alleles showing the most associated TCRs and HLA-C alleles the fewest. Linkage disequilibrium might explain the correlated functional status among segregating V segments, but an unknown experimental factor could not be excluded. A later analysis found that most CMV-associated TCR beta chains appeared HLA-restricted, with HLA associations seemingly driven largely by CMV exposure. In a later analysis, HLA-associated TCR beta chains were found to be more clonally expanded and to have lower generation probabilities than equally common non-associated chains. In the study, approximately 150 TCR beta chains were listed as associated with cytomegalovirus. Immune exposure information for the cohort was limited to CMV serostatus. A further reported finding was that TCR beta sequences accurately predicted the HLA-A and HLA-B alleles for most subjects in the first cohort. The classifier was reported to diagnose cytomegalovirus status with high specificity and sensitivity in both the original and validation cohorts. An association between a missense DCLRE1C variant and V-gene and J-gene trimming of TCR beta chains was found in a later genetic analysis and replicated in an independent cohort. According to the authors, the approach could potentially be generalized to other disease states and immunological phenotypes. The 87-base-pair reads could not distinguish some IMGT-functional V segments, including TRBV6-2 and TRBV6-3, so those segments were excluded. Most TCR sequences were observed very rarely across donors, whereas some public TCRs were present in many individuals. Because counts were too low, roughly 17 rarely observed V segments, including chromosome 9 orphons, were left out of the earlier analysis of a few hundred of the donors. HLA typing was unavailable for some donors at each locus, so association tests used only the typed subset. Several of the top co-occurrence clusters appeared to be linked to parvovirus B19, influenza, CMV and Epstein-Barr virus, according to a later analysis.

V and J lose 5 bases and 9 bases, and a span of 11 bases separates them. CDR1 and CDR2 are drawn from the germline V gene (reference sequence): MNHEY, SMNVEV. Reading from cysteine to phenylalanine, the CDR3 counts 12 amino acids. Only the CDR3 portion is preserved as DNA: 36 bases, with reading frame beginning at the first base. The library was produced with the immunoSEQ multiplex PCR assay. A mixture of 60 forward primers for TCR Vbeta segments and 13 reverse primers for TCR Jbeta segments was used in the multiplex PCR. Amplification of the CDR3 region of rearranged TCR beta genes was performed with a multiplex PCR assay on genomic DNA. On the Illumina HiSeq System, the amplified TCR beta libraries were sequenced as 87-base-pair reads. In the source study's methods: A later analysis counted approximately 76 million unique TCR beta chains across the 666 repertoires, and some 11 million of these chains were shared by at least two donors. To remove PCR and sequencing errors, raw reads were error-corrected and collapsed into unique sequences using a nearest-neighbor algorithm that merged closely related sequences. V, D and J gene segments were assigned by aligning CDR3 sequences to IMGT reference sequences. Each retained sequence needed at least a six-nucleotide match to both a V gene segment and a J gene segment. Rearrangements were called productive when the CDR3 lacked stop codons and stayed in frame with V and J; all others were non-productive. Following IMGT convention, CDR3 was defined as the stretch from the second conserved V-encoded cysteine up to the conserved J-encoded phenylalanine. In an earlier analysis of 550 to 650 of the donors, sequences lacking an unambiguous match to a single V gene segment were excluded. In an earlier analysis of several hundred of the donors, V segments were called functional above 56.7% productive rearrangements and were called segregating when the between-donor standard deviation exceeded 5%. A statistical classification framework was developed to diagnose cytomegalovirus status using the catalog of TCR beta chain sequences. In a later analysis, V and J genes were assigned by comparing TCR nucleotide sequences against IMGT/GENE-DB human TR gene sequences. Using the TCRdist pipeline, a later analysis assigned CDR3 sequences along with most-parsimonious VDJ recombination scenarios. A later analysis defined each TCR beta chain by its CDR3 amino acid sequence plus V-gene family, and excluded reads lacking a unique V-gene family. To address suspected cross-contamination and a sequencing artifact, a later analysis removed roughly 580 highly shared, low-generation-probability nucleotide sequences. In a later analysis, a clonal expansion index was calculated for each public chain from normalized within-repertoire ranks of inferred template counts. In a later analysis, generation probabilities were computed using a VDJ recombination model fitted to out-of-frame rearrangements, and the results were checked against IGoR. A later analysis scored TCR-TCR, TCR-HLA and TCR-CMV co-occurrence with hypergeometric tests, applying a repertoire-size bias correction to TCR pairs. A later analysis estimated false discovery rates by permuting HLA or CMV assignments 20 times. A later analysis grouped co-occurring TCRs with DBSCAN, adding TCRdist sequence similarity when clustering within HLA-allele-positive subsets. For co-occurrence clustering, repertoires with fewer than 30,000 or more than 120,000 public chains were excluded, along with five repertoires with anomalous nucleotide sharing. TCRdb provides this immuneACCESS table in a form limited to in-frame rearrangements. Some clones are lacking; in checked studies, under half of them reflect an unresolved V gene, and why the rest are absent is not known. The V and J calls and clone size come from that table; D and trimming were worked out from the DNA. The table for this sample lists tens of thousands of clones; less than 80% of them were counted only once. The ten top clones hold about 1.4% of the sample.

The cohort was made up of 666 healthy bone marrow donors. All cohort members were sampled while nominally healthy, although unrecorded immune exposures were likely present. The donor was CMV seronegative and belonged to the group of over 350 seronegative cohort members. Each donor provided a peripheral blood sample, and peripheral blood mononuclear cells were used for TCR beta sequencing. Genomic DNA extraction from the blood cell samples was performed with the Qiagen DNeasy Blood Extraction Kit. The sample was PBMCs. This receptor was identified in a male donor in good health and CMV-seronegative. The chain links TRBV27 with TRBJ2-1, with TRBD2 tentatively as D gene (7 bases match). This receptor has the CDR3 CASSAGDIEQFF. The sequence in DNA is TGTGCCAGCAGTGCGGGGGACATTGAGCAGTTCTTC.